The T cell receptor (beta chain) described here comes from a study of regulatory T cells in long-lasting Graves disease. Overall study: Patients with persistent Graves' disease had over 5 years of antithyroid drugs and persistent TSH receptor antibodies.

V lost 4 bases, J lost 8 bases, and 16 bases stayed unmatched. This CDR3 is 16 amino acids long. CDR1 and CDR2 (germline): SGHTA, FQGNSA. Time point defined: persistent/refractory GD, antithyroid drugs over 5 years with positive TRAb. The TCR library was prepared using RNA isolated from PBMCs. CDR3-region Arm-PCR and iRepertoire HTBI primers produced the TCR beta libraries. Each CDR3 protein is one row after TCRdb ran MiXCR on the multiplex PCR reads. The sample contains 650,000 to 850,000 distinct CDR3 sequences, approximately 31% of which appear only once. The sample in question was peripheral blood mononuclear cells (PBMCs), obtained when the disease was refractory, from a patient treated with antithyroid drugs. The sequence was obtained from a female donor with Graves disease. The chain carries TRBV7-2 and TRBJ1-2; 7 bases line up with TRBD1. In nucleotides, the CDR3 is TGTGCCAGCAGCTCCGTGGAGGGGGCTCTCCCCAACGGCTACACCTTC. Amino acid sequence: CASSSVEGALPNGYTF. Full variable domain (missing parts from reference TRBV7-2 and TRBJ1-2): GAGVSQSPSNKVTEKGKDVELRCDPISGHTALYWYRQSLGQGLEFLIYFQGNSAPDKSGLPSDRFSAERTGGSVSTLTIQRTQQEDSAVYLCASSSVEGALPNGYTFGSGTRLTVV.